This note documents a single T cell receptor (beta chain) sequence. The junction had 6 bases not matched to a gene; V was cut back by 4 bases and J by 3 bases. The CDR3 runs 15 residues. The V gene's germline CDR1 is MNHEY and CDR2 SVGAGI. The sample is drawn from a study of technical replicates of blood from a handful of donors. TCRdb keeps only in-frame clones here, not all; method: immunoSEQ multiplex PCR. Among 75,000 to 90,000 clones listed, more than 90% were seen once. The sequencing input was T cells isolated from PBMCs. This rearrangement joins TRBV6-5 to TRBJ1-5; 7 bases are a match to TRBD1. This sequence was found in a human donor in good health. The CDR3 nucleotides read TGTGCCAGCAGTTTCGACAGGGCGGACAATCAGCCCCAGCATTTT. Translation: CASSFDRADNQPQHF.